This entry lists 22 T cell receptor beta chains sequenced from one sample in a study of beta chain features in type 1 diabetes. Every bit of the isolated RNA underwent reverse transcription, so sequencing read expressed TCRB transcripts. Clones were read by immunoSEQ multiplex PCR, and TCRdb kept only the in-frame ones, dropping some. The table has 130,000 or so clones, about 9.7% seen once; the top ten hold 0.55% to 0.75%. What was sequenced was central memory CD4+ T cells from blood. The receptors derive from a middle-aged woman in good health.

The chain's CDR3 is CASSLGQSGGVSYEQYF. For the CDR3, the DNA is TGTGCCAGCAGTTTGGGACAATCGGGGGGTGTTTCCTACGAGCAGTACTTC. The chain carries TRBV28 and TRBJ2-7, with TRBD2 as a possible D gene (7 bases). Germline loops: CDR1 MDHEN, CDR2 SYDVKM. V gave up 3 bases and J gave up 1 base, with 19 bases separating them. CDR3 length: 17 residues.

V gene TRBV18 combines with J gene TRBJ1-1; a weak D match, TRBD1 (6 bases). Germline values: CDR1 KGHSH, CDR2 LQKENI. CDR3 size: 14 residues. The germline V and J ends were trimmed by 3 bases and 6 bases, with 14 bases remaining between them. CDR3 coding DNA: TGTGCCAGCTCACCGTCTCTTGGGGGCGCTGAAGCTTTCTTT. Its translation: CASSPSLGGAEAFF.

This clone was seen only a few times. The chain couples TRBV29-1 to TRBJ2-1; 10 nucleotides agree with TRBD2. Germline CDR1 and CDR2: SQVTM and ANQGSEA. The CDR3 sequence is 15 residues long. J lost 6 bases, V lost 4 bases, and 9 bases had no gene match. CDR3 in DNA: TGCAGCGTTGTGAATAGCGGGGGGCCCTCCAATGAGCAGTTCTTC. Residues: CSVVNSGGPSNEQFF.

This chain joins TRBV6-6 and TRBJ1-3; D possibly corresponds to TRBD1 (5 bases). The length of the CDR3 is 15 residues. The germline gives CDR1 MNHNY, CDR2 SVGAGI (reference sequence). Trimming shortened V by 11 bases and J by 6 bases, and 23 bases separated the two germline ends. The CDR3 reads CAVSGALRWENTIYF. The CDR3 region has the DNA TGTGCCGTCAGTGGGGCCTTGCGGTGGGAAAACACCATATATTTT.

This clone was seen ten or more times. The rearrangement joins TRBV7-9 to TRBJ2-1; unclear D gene. This CDR3 has 14 amino acids. The germline V gene encodes CDR1 SEHNR and CDR2 FQNEAQ (reference sequence). V was clipped by 1 base and J by 11 bases, with 15 bases between them. The CDR3 DNA reads TGTGCCAGCAGCTTAGATGCCCAGCGAAATAAGCAGTTCTTC. Translating gives CASSLDAQRNKQFF.

The chain combines TRBV10-3 with TRBJ2-1, with 10 positions matching TRBD2. This CDR3 spans 16 amino acids. Germline V gene lookup returns CDR1 ENHRY and CDR2 SYGVKD. After removal of 4 bases from V and 9 bases from J, the junction contained 12 bases not matched to a gene. CDR3 bases: TGTGCCATCAGTGTCTCTAGCGGGGGCCGTGAAGGTGAGCAGTTCTTC. Encoded protein: CAISVSSGGREGEQFF.

This clone was seen repeatedly, ten times or more. The chain couples TRBV5-4 to TRBJ2-7, with 7 bases fitting TRBD1. In germline, CDR1 is SGHNT, CDR2 YYREEE (reference sequence). V lost 5 bases, J lost 0 bases, and 8 bases stayed unmatched. The length of the CDR3 is 15 residues. CDR3 loop: CASRSIRDSSYEQYF. The CDR3 nucleotides read TGTGCCAGCAGGTCGATACGGGACAGCTCCTACGAGCAGTACTTC. The full variable domain, in which reference TRBV5-4 and TRBJ2-7 provide the parts outside the CDR3, is ETGVTQSPTHLIKTRGQQVTLRCSSQSGHNTVSWYQQALGQGPQFIFQYYREEENGRGNFPPRFSGLQFPNYSSELNVNALELDDSALYLCASRSIRDSSYEQYFGPGTRLTVT.

This clone came up a few times. The chain joins TRBV9 to TRBJ1-6; unclear D gene. The CDR3 runs 15 residues. CDR1 SGDLS and CDR2 YYNGEE come from the germline V gene. Trimming removed 4 bases from V and 5 bases from J, with 13 bases in between. CDR3: CASSKSEANNSPLHF. The CDR3 bases are TGTGCCAGCAGCAAGTCCGAGGCAAATAATTCACCCCTCCACTTT. Complete variable domain (other parts from reference TRBV9 and TRBJ1-6): DSGVTQTPKHLITATGQRVTLRCSPRSGDLSVYWYQQSLDQGLQFLIQYYNGEERAKGNILERFSAQQFPDLHSELNLSSLELGDSALYFCASSKSEANNSPLHFGNGTRLTVT.

The chain joins TRBV19 to TRBJ2-7, with a tentative D call TRBD2 (6 bases). Per the germline V gene, CDR1 is LNHDA and CDR2 is SQIVND (reference sequence). Trimming stripped 4 bases from V and 3 bases from J, with 13 bases between. CDR3 length: 14 amino acids. The DNA of the CDR3 is TGTGCCAGTAGTAACGGGGGTCCCGTCTACGAGCAGTACTTC. Protein: CASSNGGPVYEQYF. The whole variable domain, remainder taken from reference TRBV19 and TRBJ2-7, is DGGITQSPKYLFRKEGQNVTLSCEQNLNHDAMYWYRQDPGQGLRLIYYSQIVNDFQKGDIAEGYSVSREKKESFPLTVTSAQKNPTAFYLCASSNGGPVYEQYFGPGTRLTVT.

This clone turned up a few times. The chain has TRBV7-2 and TRBJ2-7, with D hard to call. The CDR3 sequence is 15 residues long. CDR1 and CDR2 (germline): SGHTA, FQGNSA. The V end lost 1 base, the J end lost 7 bases, and 17 bases lay between the germline ends. DNA of the CDR3: TGTGCCAGCAGCTTAGTGGCCGGAGCGTCGTTGGAGCAGTACTTC. Protein product: CASSLVAGASLEQYF.

The rearrangement joins TRBV7-2 to TRBJ2-7; a weak D match, TRBD1 (5 bases). Looked up from germline, CDR1 is SGHTA and CDR2 is FQGNSA. With 0 bases removed from V and 4 bases from J, the gap between germline ends came to 10 bases. The CDR3 runs to 14 residues. The CDR3 region is CASSLARATYEQYF. CDR3 sequence (DNA): TGTGCCAGCAGCTTAGCCAGGGCCACTTACGAGCAGTACTTC. Full variable domain (outside the CDR3, taken from reference TRBV7-2 and TRBJ2-7): GAGVSQSPSNKVTEKGKDVELRCDPISGHTALYWYRQSLGQGLEFLIYFQGNSAPDKSGLPSDRFSAERTGGSVSTLTIQRTQQEDSAVYLCASSLARATYEQYFGPGTRLTVT.

This clone occurred a few times. V usage is TRBV27 and J usage is TRBJ1-2; D is ambiguous. The V and J ends lost 2 bases and 14 bases respectively, with 24 bases between them. CDR1 and CDR2 (germline): MNHEY, SMNVEV (reference sequence). The CDR3 has 15 amino acids. The CDR3 DNA reads TGTGCCAGCAGTTTAACCTCGGGAGACGGGCTTGGTGTGACCTTC. Translating it yields CASSLTSGDGLGVTF.

This sequence joins TRBV6-5 and TRBJ2-5; 9 bases are shared with TRBD1. V lost 7 bases to trimming and J lost 11 bases; unmatched junction nucleotides: 11. Germline values: CDR1 MNHEY, CDR2 SVGAGI. The CDR3 consists of 13 residues. The CDR3 DNA reads as TGTGCCAGCACCAAGGGACAGGGTTCGCGTCAGTACTTC. This gives the protein CASTKGQGSRQYF.

The table lists this clone with many counts. The chain carries TRBV14 and TRBJ2-1; 11 bases match TRBD1. There are 18 residues in the CDR3. V was pared by 3 bases and J by 8 bases, with 15 bases of the junction left unmatched. Per germline, CDR1 SGHDN and CDR2 FVKESK. CDR3 amino acids: CASSHAVHPGQGGHEQFF. The CDR3 DNA reads as TGTGCCAGCAGCCACGCTGTCCATCCGGGACAGGGGGGACATGAGCAGTTCTTC. The variable domain in full, completed from reference TRBV14 and TRBJ2-1, reads EAGVTQFPSHSVIEKGQTVTLRCDPISGHDNLYWYRRVMGKEIKFLLHFVKESKQDESGMPNNRFLAERTGGTYSTLKVQPAELEDSGVYFCASSHAVHPGQGGHEQFFGPGTRLTVL.

This clone occurred a few times. The genes are TRBV12-2 and TRBJ1-1; whether TRBD1, the table's D call, matches the DNA was not checked. TRBV12-2 is shown as a pseudogene. CDR3 length equals 14 residues. The DNA for the CDR3 is TGTGCAAGTCGCCACACGCCAGAGAACACTGAAGCTTTCTTT. Translated, it gives CASRHTPENTEAFF.

This clone was observed a few times. The chain has TRBV10-3 and TRBJ2-3, with 10 bases identical to TRBD1. Germline values: CDR1 ENHRY, CDR2 SYGVKD. V lost 8 bases to trimming and J lost 3 bases; unmatched junction nucleotides: 2. This CDR3 contains 13 residues. The CDR3 nucleotides are TGTGCCATCGGGGGACAGGGGACAGATACGCAGTATTTT. Amino acid sequence: CAIGGQGTDTQYF.

This clone was counted at least ten times. CDR3 sequence reads: CASSFGQGHSEETQYF. In nucleotides, the CDR3 is TGTGCCAGCAGTTTCGGACAGGGTCACTCGGAAGAGACCCAGTACTTC. The genes are TRBV5-4 and TRBJ2-5, with TRBD1 matching over 8 bases. The CDR3 has 16 amino acids. With 5 bases clipped from V and 3 bases from J, the junction kept 12 bases outside the gene matches. Germline CDR1 SGHNT, CDR2 YYREEE (reference sequence).

This clone was observed at least ten times. The V call is TRBV7-2, the J call TRBJ2-4; D is uncertain. The germline V gene has CDR1 SGHTA and CDR2 FQGNSA. This CDR3 is built from 15 residues. Trimming shortened V by 2 bases and J by 5 bases, and 13 bases separated the two germline ends. CDR3 residues: CASSLQRLSQNIQYF. CDR3 bases: TGTGCCAGCAGCTTACAGCGTCTCTCCCAAAACATTCAGTACTTC.

The chain links TRBV5-4 to TRBJ1-2; the match to TRBD1 covers 7 bases. The CDR3 has 13 residues. V trimming: 4 bases; J trimming: 3 bases; junction bases outside the gene matches: 3. The germline gives CDR1 SGHNT, CDR2 YYREEE (reference sequence). In DNA, the CDR3 is TGTGCCAGCAGCCGTGACAGGGACTATGGCTACACCTTC. This sequence encodes CASSRDRDYGYTF.

The chain employs TRBV21-1 and TRBJ2-5; TRBD1 is the table's D call and was not checked against the DNA. TRBV21-1 is annotated as a pseudogene. The CDR3 is made up of 12 amino acids. CDR3 in DNA: TGTGCCAGCATTACAGGGAAGGAGACCCAGTACTTC. The encoded protein is CASITGKETQYF.

This clone was found a few times. Compared with germline, one end of the junction differs, possibly owing to a read error. The V gene is TRBV6-5, the J gene TRBJ2-7; weak D call: TRBD1 (6 bases). The CDR3 consists of 14 residues. CDR1 is MNHEY, CDR2 SVGAGI, per germline. The CDR3 sequence is CAISAQDSSYEQYF. CDR3 in DNA: TGTGCCATCAGTGCCCAGGACAGCTCCTACGAGCAGTACTTC.

This clone was counted only a few times. The rearrangement links TRBV9 to TRBJ2-7; a weak D match, TRBD2 (5 bases). This CDR3 is built from 13 residues. V shed 0 bases and J shed 3 bases, with 7 bases lying between them. Germline values: CDR1 SGDLS, CDR2 YYNGEE. This CDR3 reads CASSVAEGYEQYF. The CDR3 DNA is TGTGCCAGCAGCGTAGCAGAGGGCTACGAGCAGTACTTC.